This passage covers 27 T cell receptor beta chains from one sample sequenced in a study of cytomegalovirus exposure and HLA in healthy donors. This PCR relied on a set of 60 Vbeta primers and 13 Jbeta primers. The repertoire was sequenced with immunoSEQ multiplex PCR; TCRdb's copy has only in-frame clones and lacks some. Among around 180,000 clones listed, nearly 80% were seen once. Sequencing was done on a sample of PBMCs. The receptor set was obtained from a woman aged 25 to 39 in good health and CMV-seropositive.

This chain joins TRBV2 and TRBJ1-5; TRBD1 matches 7 bases. Per germline, CDR1 SNHLY and CDR2 FYNNEI. J gave up 4 bases and V 5 bases, and 8 bases lay outside the gene matches. This CDR3 comprises 15 residues. CDR3 coding DNA: TGTGCCAGCAGTCCTCAGACAGGGTGGAATCAGCCCCAGCATTTT. Protein product: CASSPQTGWNQPQHF.

The rearrangement links TRBV5-1 to TRBJ1-1; D not certain. Per the germline V gene, CDR1 is SGHRS and CDR2 is YFSETQ. This CDR3 has 13 residues. The V end was cut by 3 bases, the J end by 3 bases, with 9 bases between. This CDR3 reads CASSWSGDTEAFF. In DNA, the CDR3 is TGCGCCAGCAGCTGGTCCGGGGACACTGAAGCTTTCTTT.

The chain carries TRBV11-2 and TRBJ2-6; tentative D call: TRBD2 (5 bases). Germline CDR1 is SGHAT and CDR2 is FQNNGV. V shed 3 bases and J shed 0 bases, with 15 bases lying between them. CDR3 length equals 18 residues. CDR3 in DNA: TGTGCCAGCAGCTTTTTAACGGCGGGCAGCTCTGGGGCCAACGTCCTGACTTTC. Its protein product is CASSFLTAGSSGANVLTF. The full variable domain, with the rest looked up from reference TRBV11-2 and TRBJ2-6, is EAGVAQSPRYKIIEKRQSVAFWCNPISGHATLYWYQQILGQGPKLLIQFQNNGVVDDSQLPKDRFSAERLKGVDSTLKIQPAKLEDSAVYLCASSFLTAGSSGANVLTFGAGSRLTVL.

For this clone: The same CDR3 also results from other DNA sequences found in this sample. This chain uses TRBV2 with TRBJ2-7; no firm D call. There are 11 residues in the CDR3. Trimming left V 8 bases short and J 2 bases short, with 7 bases between. Germline V gene data show CDR1 as SNHLY and CDR2 as FYNNEI. The CDR3 nucleotides read TGTGCCAGCTCCCCTGCCTACGAGCAGTACTTC. Its translation is CASSPAYEQYF.

The chain employs TRBV15 and TRBJ1-1; D gene ambiguous. Germline CDR1 reads LNHNV; CDR2 reads YYDKDF (reference sequence). The V end lost 1 base, the J end lost 3 bases, and 15 bases lay between the germline ends. This CDR3 has 16 residues. DNA of the CDR3: TGTGCCACCAGCAGAGGTTTCGTCGGAGAAGACACTGAAGCTTTCTTT. Protein sequence: CATSRGFVGEDTEAFF.

Note on this clone: A junction boundary mismatches the germline segment, possibly from a read error. This sequence joins TRBV7-9 and TRBJ1-1, with TRBD1 matching 9 bases. CDR1 and CDR2 from the germline V gene are SEHNR and FQNEAQ (reference sequence). CDR3 length: 15 amino acids. The DNA of the CDR3 is TGTGCCAGCAGTCAGGAGACAGGGGGGTATACTGAAGCTTCCTTT. Protein product: CASSQETGGYTEASF. Filled out from reference TRBV7-9 and TRBJ1-1, the complete variable domain reads DTGVSQNPRHKITKRGQNVTFRCDPISEHNRLYWYRQTLGQGPEFLTYFQNEAQLEKSRLLSDRFSAERPKGSFSTLEIQRTEQGDSAMYLCASSQETGGYTEASFGQGTRLTVV.

V is TRBV6-1 and J is TRBJ2-7, with TRBD1 matching 8 bases. CDR1 is MNHNS, CDR2 SASEGT, per germline. V dropped 8 bases and J dropped 4; count of bases not matched to a gene: 13. The CDR3 is 15 amino acids. The CDR3 is CASGPRWTGRYEQYF. The CDR3 DNA reads as TGTGCCAGCGGACCCCGCTGGACAGGGAGGTACGAGCAGTACTTC.

This chain connects TRBV28 to TRBJ2-7; 8 bases fit TRBD2. The CDR3 spans 13 residues. J lost 2 bases, V lost 6 bases, and 3 bases had no gene match. Germline CDR1 MDHEN, CDR2 SYDVKM. The CDR3 sequence: CASRGSGAYEQYF. Here the CDR3 DNA reads TGTGCCAGCAGAGGTAGCGGGGCCTACGAGCAGTACTTC.

The rearrangement joins TRBV27 to TRBJ1-2, with 9 bases fitting TRBD1. V was clipped by 3 bases and J by 7 bases; unmatched bases: 9. The length of the CDR3 is 15 residues. Looked up from germline, CDR1 is MNHEY and CDR2 is SMNVEV (reference sequence). The chain's CDR3 is CASSFFGTGSFGYTF. The CDR3 bases are TGTGCCAGCAGTTTCTTCGGGACAGGGAGTTTTGGCTACACCTTC.

This chain connects TRBV6-1 to TRBJ1-2, with D unclear. The germline V and J ends were trimmed by 4 bases and 4 bases, with 13 bases remaining between them. The CDR3 runs to 14 residues. CDR1 is MNHNS and CDR2 is SASEGT in the germline V gene. The CDR3 loop reads CASSAAGRVYGYTF. The CDR3 DNA reads as TGTGCCAGCAGTGCCGCGGGTCGGGTCTATGGCTACACCTTC.

This clone was seen a single time. The V gene is TRBV5-4, the J gene TRBJ2-3; a possible D gene is TRBD1 (6 bases). V lost 0 bases and J 2 bases, leaving 13 bases between the germline ends. Germline-derived CDR1 and CDR2 are SGHNT and YYREEE (reference sequence). There are 16 residues in the CDR3. The CDR3 region is CASSLGQGPSTDTQYF. As DNA, the CDR3 is TGTGCCAGCAGCTTGGGGCAGGGGCCTTCCACAGATACGCAGTATTTT.

The genes are TRBV6-6 and TRBJ2-1; D is unclear. CDR3 length: 11 amino acids. Per the germline V gene, CDR1 is MNHNY and CDR2 is SVGAGI (reference sequence). Deletions cut 2 bases from V and 8 bases from J, with 4 bases between. The CDR3 is CASSYVDEQFF. The DNA for the CDR3 is TGTGCCAGCAGTTACGTAGATGAGCAGTTCTTC.

The chain has TRBV27 and TRBJ2-2; 8 positions agree with TRBD1. Losses at the gene ends were 3 bases for V and 5 bases for J; bases not matched to a gene: 5. CDR3 length: 15 amino acids. The V gene's germline CDR1 is MNHEY and CDR2 SMNVEV (reference sequence). CDR3 nucleotides: TGTGCCAGCAGTTTTCGGGACAGGTTAACCGGGGAGCTGTTTTTT. It codes for CASSFRDRLTGELFF.

The table lists this clone with a count of one. This rearrangement joins TRBV2 to TRBJ2-2; tentative D call: TRBD1 (5 bases). Germline CDR1 SNHLY, CDR2 FYNNEI. The CDR3 spans 14 residues. V was pared by 8 bases and J by 5 bases, with 15 bases between. The CDR3 reads CASGAYLGTGELFF. CDR3 nucleotide sequence: TGTGCCAGCGGGGCATATCTGGGGACCGGGGAGCTGTTTTTT.

The sample holds one count of this clone. The V gene is TRBV6-5, the J gene TRBJ1-2; D is possibly TRBD1 (6 bases). The CDR3 covers 15 residues. Germline lookup yields CDR1 MNHEY and CDR2 SVGAGI. Trimming removed 5 bases from V and 3 bases from J, with 16 bases in between. The CDR3 bases are TGTGCCAGCAGTCACCGACAGGAATGGGACTATGGCTACACCTTC. Its protein product is CASSHRQEWDYGYTF.

This clone was observed a handful of times. The J gene is TRBJ1-5, the V gene TRBV2, with D possibly matching TRBD1 (5 bases). This CDR3 has 14 residues. V gave up 4 bases and J gave up 6 bases, with 13 bases separating them. Germline CDR1 reads SNHLY; CDR2 reads FYNNEI. CDR3 bases: TGTGCCAGCAGTGCAACAGGAGGGATTCAGCCCCAGCATTTT. It codes for CASSATGGIQPQHF. Full variable domain (remainder filled in from reference TRBV2 and TRBJ1-5): EPEVTQTPSHQVTQMGQEVILRCVPISNHLYFYWYRQILGQKVEFLVSFYNNEISEKSEIFDDQFSVERPDGSNFTLKIRSTKLEDSAMYFCASSATGGIQPQHFGDGTRLSIL.

J is TRBJ2-7 and V is TRBV9, with 10 bases that match TRBD2. CDR1 is SGDLS, CDR2 YYNGEE, per germline. The ends lost 2 bases at V and 2 bases at J; junction bases unmatched: 7. There are 16 residues in the CDR3. This CDR3 reads CASSVGSGGPTYEQYF. The CDR3, as DNA: TGTGCCAGCAGCGTTGGTAGCGGGGGGCCCACCTACGAGCAGTACTTC.

The chain is built from TRBV6-4 and TRBJ2-5; 11 nucleotides align to TRBD2. This CDR3 has 20 residues. The V and J ends lost 3 bases and 4 bases, in that order; junction bases with no gene match: 19. Germline lookup yields CDR1 MRHNA and CDR2 SNTAGT. This chain's CDR3 is CASSESPLATTSGISETQYF. In DNA, the CDR3 is TGTGCCAGCAGTGAGAGCCCCCTGGCCACGACTAGCGGGATATCAGAGACCCAGTACTTC.

The chain employs TRBV19 and TRBJ2-7, with D maybe TRBD2 (6 bases). V shed 5 bases and J shed 5 bases, with 19 bases lying between them. CDR3 length equals 15 residues. The germline V gene encodes CDR1 LNHDA and CDR2 SQIVND (reference sequence). For the CDR3, the DNA is TGTGCCAGTAGTCCACGGAGGGCCGCCGCCCACGAGCAGTACTTC. Translating gives CASSPRRAAAHEQYF.

The chain combines TRBV11-1 with TRBJ2-1; the match to TRBD2 covers 7 bases. There are 16 residues in the CDR3. Germline lookup yields CDR1 SGHAT and CDR2 FQDESV (reference sequence). After removal of 1 base from V and 3 bases from J, the junction contained 6 bases not matched to a gene. The CDR3 coding sequence is TGTGCCAGCAGCTTAGAAGTCGGGGGGAACTACAATGAGCAGTTCTTC. It specifies CASSLEVGGNYNEQFF.

The chain links TRBV4-1 to TRBJ2-1; 7 positions agree with TRBD1. V lost 1 base, J lost 4 bases, and 4 bases stayed unmatched. This CDR3 is built from 15 residues. Per the germline V gene, CDR1 is MGHRA and CDR2 is YSYEKL. The CDR3 bases are TGCGCCAGCAGCCAAGTCCAGGGGGAGTACAATGAGCAGTTCTTC. It is translated as CASSQVQGEYNEQFF.

The chain uses TRBV27 and TRBJ1-1; no clear D. V was cut by 7 bases and J by 0 bases, with 12 bases left in between. Per germline, CDR1 MNHEY and CDR2 SMNVEV (reference sequence). CDR3 length: 14 residues. The CDR3 spells CASIPVGMNTEAFF. CDR3 nucleotide sequence: TGTGCCAGCATCCCTGTCGGTATGAACACTGAAGCTTTCTTT.

This clone was detected only once. V gene TRBV28 combines with J gene TRBJ1-1, with D unresolved. The germline CDR1 and CDR2 sequences are MDHEN and SYDVKM. V gave up 8 bases and J gave up 4 bases, with 11 bases separating them. The CDR3 is made up of 12 amino acids. The CDR3: CASSLGSTEAFF. CDR3 nucleotide sequence: TGTGCCAGCTCCCTCGGGTCCACTGAAGCTTTCTTT. The full variable domain, with the rest looked up from reference TRBV28 and TRBJ1-1, is DVKVTQSSRYLVKRTGEKVFLECVQDMDHENMFWYRQDPGLGLRLIYFSYDVKMKEKGDIPEGYSVSREKKERFSLILESASTNQTSMYLCASSLGSTEAFFGQGTRLTVV.

This rearrangement joins TRBV14 to TRBJ2-2; TRBD1 is a possible D gene (6 bases). This CDR3 comprises 14 residues. Germline V gives CDR1 SGHDN, CDR2 FVKESK. Trimming left V 4 bases short and J 3 bases short, with 9 bases between. CDR3 residues: CASSRYRDTGELFF. The CDR3 bases are TGTGCCAGCAGCCGATACAGGGACACCGGGGAGCTGTTTTTT.

This clone was counted once. The chain joins TRBV13 to TRBJ2-7; no reliable D call. Germline assignment: CDR1 PRHDT and CDR2 FYEKMQ (reference sequence). The CDR3 loop spans 13 amino acids. V lost 5 bases and J lost 2, with 10 bases in between. The DNA for the CDR3 is TGTGCCAGCAGCGCCCCTAGTGCCTACGAGCAGTACTTC. Protein product: CASSAPSAYEQYF.

The chain is built from TRBV11-2 and TRBJ1-3; no clear D gene. The CDR3 sequence is 16 residues long. V was trimmed by 4 bases and J by 0 bases, leaving 13 bases between them. Germline-derived CDR1 and CDR2 are SGHAT and FQNNGV. The chain's CDR3 is CASSSVKRGSGNTIYF. The CDR3 DNA follows: TGTGCCAGCAGCTCAGTAAAACGGGGCTCTGGAAACACCATATATTTT.

This clone was observed a handful of times. The genes are TRBV4-3 and TRBJ1-6, with 10 bases lining up with TRBD1. This CDR3 has 14 amino acids. Germline V gives CDR1 LGHNA, CDR2 YSLEER. Trimming at V came to 4 bases and at J to 10 bases, leaving 4 bases not matched to a gene. The CDR3 spells CASSLGQGGSPLHF. CDR3 nucleotide sequence: TGCGCCAGCAGCCTAGGACAGGGGGGATCACCCCTCCACTTT.